This TCR beta chain was found in a study of identical twins. TCRdb redid the calling of the 5' RACE reads with MiXCR, one entry per CDR3 protein. The repertoire holds roughly 490,000 distinct CDR3 sequences, with about 13% as singletons. This clonotype was counted ten times or more. Germline V gene data show CDR1 as SNHLY and CDR2 as FYNNEI. This CDR3 is 16 amino acids long. Trimming took off 5 bases at V and 4 bases at J, with 21 bases between the two ends. This sample also appeared in a second study, on yellow fever vaccine responses in identical twins.

The sample was CD4+ T cells sorted from blood. The TCR was taken from a woman between 18 and 29 years old in good health. The genes are TRBV2 and TRBJ2-7, with a weak D call TRBD1 (5 bases). CDR3 sequence reads: CASSPDVTGMGYEQYF. The CDR3 DNA is TGTGCCAGCAGTCCGGACGTAACAGGAATGGGATACGAGCAGTACTTC.